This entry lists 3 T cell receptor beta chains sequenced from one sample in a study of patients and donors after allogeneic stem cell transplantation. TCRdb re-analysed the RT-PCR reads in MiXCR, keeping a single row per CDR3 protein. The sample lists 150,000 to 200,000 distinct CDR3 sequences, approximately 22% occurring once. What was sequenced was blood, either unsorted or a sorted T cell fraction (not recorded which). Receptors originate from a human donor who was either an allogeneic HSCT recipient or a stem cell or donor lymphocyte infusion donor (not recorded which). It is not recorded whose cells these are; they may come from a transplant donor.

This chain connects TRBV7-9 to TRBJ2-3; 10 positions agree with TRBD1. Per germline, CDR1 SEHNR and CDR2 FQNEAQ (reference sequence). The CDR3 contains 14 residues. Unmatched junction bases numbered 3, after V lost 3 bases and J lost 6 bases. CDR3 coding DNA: TGTGCCAGCAGCTTGGGACAGGGGATGGATACGCAGTATTTT. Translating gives CASSLGQGMDTQYF.

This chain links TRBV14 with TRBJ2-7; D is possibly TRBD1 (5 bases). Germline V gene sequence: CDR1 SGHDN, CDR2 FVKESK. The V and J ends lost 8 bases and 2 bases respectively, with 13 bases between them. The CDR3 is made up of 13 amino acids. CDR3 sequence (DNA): TGTGCCAGCTCGGCAGGGTTTACCTACGAGCAGTACTTC. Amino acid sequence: CASSAGFTYEQYF.

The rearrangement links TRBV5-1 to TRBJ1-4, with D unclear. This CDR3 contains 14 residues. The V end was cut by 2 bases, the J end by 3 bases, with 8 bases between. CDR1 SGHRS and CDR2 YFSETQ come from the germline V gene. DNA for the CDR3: TGCGCCAGCAGCTTAGGCGCATCTAATGAAAAACTGTTTTTT. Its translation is CASSLGASNEKLFF.